Below are 11 T cell receptor beta chains sequenced from a single sample in a study of blood T cell repertoires in COVID-19. This table comes from immunoSEQ multiplex PCR, and its TCRdb copy is limited to in-frame clones, with some not included. This sample has 50,000 to 70,000 clones, with about 81% found just once. Sequenced input: peripheral blood. Every receptor here comes from a man in his 70s with active COVID-19.

J is TRBJ2-5 and V is TRBV19; TRBD2 aligns across 15 bases. Germline trimming cut 4 bases from V and 0 bases from J; bases unmatched to any gene: 9. This CDR3 contains 19 residues. Germline CDR1 reads LNHDA; CDR2 reads SQIVND (reference sequence). The CDR3 protein is CASSKTGLAGGPYQETQYF. CDR3 DNA sequence: TGTGCCAGTAGTAAAACTGGACTAGCGGGAGGGCCGTACCAAGAGACCCAGTACTTC.

The chain is built from TRBV19 and TRBJ2-1; 7 bases align to TRBD2. V shed 0 bases and J 7 bases; nucleotides not matched to a gene: 6. CDR1 and CDR2 from the germline V gene are LNHDA and SQIVND (reference sequence). This CDR3 has 15 residues. CDR3 amino acids: CASSIETGGGNEQFF. The CDR3 bases are TGTGCCAGTAGTATAGAAACGGGAGGAGGGAATGAGCAGTTCTTC. The full variable domain, in which reference TRBV19 and TRBJ2-1 provide the parts outside the CDR3, is DGGITQSPKYLFRKEGQNVTLSCEQNLNHDAMYWYRQDPGQGLRLIYYSQIVNDFQKGDIAEGYSVSREKKESFPLTVTSAQKNPTAFYLCASSIETGGGNEQFFGPGTRLTVL.

The chain employs TRBV5-1 and TRBJ2-7; 8 positions agree with TRBD1. Germline V gene lookup returns CDR1 SGHRS and CDR2 YFSETQ. The CDR3 runs to 13 residues. With 3 bases clipped from V and 2 bases from J, the junction kept 1 base outside the gene matches. CDR3: CASSWTGPYEQYF. For the CDR3, the DNA is TGCGCCAGCAGCTGGACAGGGCCCTACGAGCAGTACTTC.

V gene TRBV6-5 combines with J gene TRBJ1-5, with a tentative D call TRBD1 (5 bases). Germline V gives CDR1 MNHEY, CDR2 SVGAGI. V was cut by 5 bases and J by 4 bases, with 9 bases left in between. This CDR3 spans 13 amino acids. The CDR3 nucleotides read TGTGCCAGCAGTCATAAGGGGAATCAGCCCCAGCATTTT. It yields the protein CASSHKGNQPQHF.

This clone was picked up a small number of times. The chain couples TRBV2 to TRBJ1-2, with a possible D match to TRBD1 (5 bases). In germline, CDR1 is SNHLY, CDR2 FYNNEI. CDR3 length equals 13 residues. Deletions cut 6 bases from V and 7 bases from J, with 15 bases between. CDR3 sequence reads: CASRGGGVAGYTF. In DNA form, the CDR3 reads TGTGCCAGCAGAGGTGGAGGGGTGGCTGGCTACACCTTC.

V usage is TRBV4-2 and J usage is TRBJ2-3, with 11 nucleotides matching TRBD2. J gave up 0 bases and V 2 bases, and 4 bases lay outside the gene matches. The germline V gene has CDR1 LGHNA and CDR2 YNFKEQ. The CDR3 spans 17 residues. As DNA, the CDR3 is TGTGCCAGCAGCCAACGACTAGCGGGGTATAGCACAGATACGCAGTATTTT. Translating it yields CASSQRLAGYSTDTQYF.

The chain has TRBV6-5 and TRBJ2-7; 8 nucleotides match TRBD1. J gave up 3 bases and V 6 bases, and 4 bases lay outside the gene matches. The CDR3 is 13 residues long. CDR1 is MNHEY, CDR2 SVGAGI, per germline. The CDR3 bases are TGTGCCAGCAGAGCAGGGGGCGACTACGAGCAGTACTTC. Protein sequence: CASRAGGDYEQYF.

This chain uses TRBV5-6 with TRBJ2-3; TRBD2 matches 8 bases. This CDR3 is built from 15 residues. V trimming: 4 bases; J trimming: 1 base; junction bases outside the gene matches: 5. Germline V gives CDR1 SGHDT, CDR2 YYEEEE. CDR3 in amino acids: CASSAGLGGTDTQYF. CDR3 in DNA: TGTGCCAGCAGCGCGGGACTAGGGGGCACAGATACGCAGTATTTT.

V and J are TRBV7-2 and TRBJ2-7; TRBD1 agrees at 8 bases. V gave up 2 bases and J gave up 3 bases; unmatched junction bases: 9. Germline CDR1 and CDR2: SGHTA and FQGNSA. The CDR3 contains 16 residues. CDR3 protein: CASSLSAGGSFYEQYF. The CDR3, as DNA: TGTGCCAGCAGCTTAAGCGCAGGGGGCTCCTTCTACGAGCAGTACTTC.

The rearrangement joins TRBV5-1 to TRBJ1-1, with D possibly TRBD1 on 6 matching bases. Per germline, CDR1 SGHRS and CDR2 YFSETQ. Trimming removed 0 bases at V and 5 bases at J, with 11 bases between. This CDR3 region has 14 residues. The DNA for the CDR3 is TGCGCCAGCAGCTTGGAGGACAGCTCGACTGAAGCTTTCTTT. Residues: CASSLEDSSTEAFF.

This clone was detected only a few times. The gene calls are TRBV7-8 and TRBJ1-3; TRBD1 matches at 11 bases. With 5 bases clipped from V and 4 bases from J, the junction kept 4 bases outside the gene matches. The germline CDR1 and CDR2 sequences are SGHVS and FQNEAQ. The CDR3 is 15 amino acids. The CDR3 bases are TGTGCCAGCAGCACGGGACAGGGGGGAGGAAACACCATATATTTT. Amino acid sequence: CASSTGQGGGNTIYF.